This T cell receptor (beta chain) emerged from a study of tumor and adjacent non-tumor tissue in lung cancer. Study-level background: On average, productive TCRbeta reads reached about 4.17 million per sample. Whole-study findings and limits: Compared with tumor, normal lung showed significantly lower TCR diversity.

The CDR3 loop spans 14 amino acids. The germline gives CDR1 MNHEY, CDR2 SVGAGI. RNA was extracted from bulk tissue without any cell sorting. A note on this clonotype: What it binds is unknown. A junction boundary mismatches the germline segment, possibly from a read error.

The library came from three nested PCR rounds adapted from ARM-PCR protocols. TCRdb reprocessed the multiplex PCR reads with MiXCR, giving one entry per CDR3 protein. Of about 120,000 distinct CDR3 sequences listed, nearly 85% are singletons. Sequencing input: lung tumor tissue. This sequence was found in a man between 65 and 85 years old with non-small cell lung cancer. The rearrangement uses TRBV6-5 and TRBJ2-5, with D perhaps matching TRBD1 (5 bases). The CDR3 loop reads CASSYSWTRKTQYF. The CDR3 DNA reads as TGTGCCAGCAGTTACTCGTGGACAAGAAAGACCCAGTATTTC.